A single sample gave rise to the 25 T cell receptor beta chains below, sequenced in a study of T cells in Graves' hyperthyroidism and ophthalmopathy. It was RNA transcripts that yielded the amplified TCR beta CDR3 regions. Carried out on the TCR CDR3, a first-round RT-PCR used the HTBI primer set. TCRdb independently ran MiXCR on the multiplex PCR reads; one entry per CDR3 protein. This table has under 700,000 distinct CDR3 sequences, approximately 15% appearing once. The material sequenced was blood. These receptors were collected from a woman between 18 and 29 years old with Graves' hyperthyroidism.

This clonotype was seen many times. The chain is built from TRBV2 and TRBJ2-3; tentative D call: TRBD1 (5 bases). V was shortened by 4 bases and J by 0 bases, with 11 bases between the two germline ends. The CDR3 length is 15 residues. Germline CDR1 reads SNHLY; CDR2 reads FYNNEI. CDR3 DNA: TGTGCCAGCAGTGGACAGCGTGCTAGCACAGATACGCAGTATTTT. Its protein is CASSGQRASTDTQYF. Looking up the rest from reference TRBV2 and TRBJ2-3 gives the full variable domain: EPEVTQTPSHQVTQMGQEVILRCVPISNHLYFYWYRQILGQKVEFLVSFYNNEISEKSEIFDDQFSVERPDGSNFTLKIRSTKLEDSAMYFCASSGQRASTDTQYFGPGTRLTVL.

This clonotype was counted at least ten times. The chain joins TRBV7-2 to TRBJ2-3; D is uncertain. The V and J ends lost 5 bases and 0 bases respectively, with 15 bases between them. This CDR3 contains 16 residues. Germline loops: CDR1 SGHTA, CDR2 FQGNSA. CDR3 nucleotides: TGTGCCAGCAGCCCGGACCTCTGGCGGAGCACAGATACGCAGTATTTT. This translates into CASSPDLWRSTDTQYF. Combining the CDR3 with reference TRBV7-2 and TRBJ2-3 gives the whole variable domain GAGVSQSPSNKVTEKGKDVELRCDPISGHTALYWYRQSLGQGLEFLIYFQGNSAPDKSGLPSDRFSAERTGGSVSTLTIQRTQQEDSAVYLCASSPDLWRSTDTQYFGPGTRLTVL.

The chain joins TRBV7-3 to TRBJ2-5, with a possible D match to TRBD2 (5 bases). The germline V and J ends were trimmed by 6 bases and 0 bases, with 8 bases remaining between them. This CDR3 region has 13 residues. The germline V gene has CDR1 SGHTA and CDR2 FQGTGA. The CDR3 sequence: CASSPDYQETQYF. The CDR3 DNA sequence: TGTGCCAGCAGTCCGGACTACCAAGAGACCCAGTACTTC.

The chain has TRBV19 and TRBJ2-7, with 7 positions matching TRBD2. Germline-derived CDR1 and CDR2 are LNHDA and SQIVND (reference sequence). The CDR3 runs 15 residues. Trimming cost V 4 bases and J 3 bases; bases outside gene matches: 9. The CDR3 DNA sequence: TGTGCCAGTAGTAAGGGGAGTCTAGCGGTCTACGAGCAGTACTTC. Translation gives CASSKGSLAVYEQYF.

This clonotype was seen at least ten times. This chain links TRBV20-1 with TRBJ1-1; D is perhaps TRBD1 (6 bases). CDR3 length equals 16 residues. Germline CDR1 reads DFQATT; CDR2 reads SNEGSKA (reference sequence). Trimming pared 3 bases from V and 1 base from J, leaving 18 bases between. CDR3 coding DNA: TGCAGTGCTAGGCTCCCCTTGACAGGACAGAACACTGAAGCTTTCTTT. Its protein product is CSARLPLTGQNTEAFF.

Here the CDR3 reads CASSKDTPTMNTEAFF. In nucleotides, the CDR3 is TGTGCCAGCAGCAAAGACACTCCAACCATGAACACTGAAGCTTTCTTT. The chain employs TRBV7-9 and TRBJ1-1; no clear D gene. V lost 5 bases and J 0 bases, leaving 16 bases between the germline ends. Germline CDR1 is SEHNR and CDR2 is FQNEAQ (reference sequence). CDR3 length: 16 amino acids.

This clonotype was seen many times. The V gene is TRBV20-1, the J gene TRBJ1-1; weak D call: TRBD1 (6 bases). Trimming took 3 bases from V and 3 from J, leaving 17 bases between them. Germline CDR1 DFQATT, CDR2 SNEGSKA (reference sequence). CDR3 length: 15 residues. CDR3 region: CSARGDKDSYTEAFF. The CDR3 DNA follows: TGCAGTGCTAGGGGCGATAAGGACAGTTACACTGAAGCTTTCTTT.

Concerning this clonotype: Its ends do not fully match the called genes, so a read error is possible. The rearrangement joins TRBV9 to TRBJ2-1, with D possibly matching TRBD1 (6 bases). Germline-derived CDR1 and CDR2 are SGDLS and YYNGEE. This CDR3 has 17 residues. The chain's CDR3 is CASSVDHQGTQYSEQFF. The CDR3 DNA is TGTGCCAGCAGCGTAGACCATCAAGGGACACAATACAGTGAGCAGTTCTTC.

The chain has TRBV5-1 and TRBJ1-4; 7 bases match TRBD1. Trimming at V came to 2 bases and at J to 5 bases, leaving 6 bases not matched to a gene. This CDR3 has 15 residues. The germline gives CDR1 SGHRS, CDR2 YFSETQ. The CDR3 protein is CASSFDRVRNEKLFF. CDR3 in DNA: TGCGCCAGCAGCTTTGACAGGGTCAGAAATGAAAAACTGTTTTTT.

This clonotype was counted many times. The chain links TRBV28 to TRBJ1-6; 10 nucleotides agree with TRBD1. This CDR3 region has 16 residues. V trimming: 5 bases; J trimming: 5 bases; junction bases outside the gene matches: 6. Germline CDR1 MDHEN, CDR2 SYDVKM. The CDR3 region has the DNA TGTGCCAGCAGTCCCAGACAGGGGGCGGATAATTCACCCCTCCACTTT. Protein sequence: CASSPRQGADNSPLHF.

This clonotype was seen a few times. The chain links TRBV7-9 to TRBJ2-3; no definite D call. Germline V gene lookup returns CDR1 SEHNR and CDR2 FQNEAQ (reference sequence). The V and J ends lost 5 bases and 4 bases respectively, with 7 bases between them. CDR3 size: 12 residues. The CDR3 nucleotides read TGTGCCAGCAGCGAGGCCCCAGATACGCAGTATTTT. Its translation is CASSEAPDTQYF.

The table lists this clonotype with many counts. This rearrangement joins TRBV24-1 to TRBJ1-2; D gene uncertain. CDR1 and CDR2 (germline): KGHDR, SFDVKD. V was shortened by 1 base and J by 2 bases, with 7 bases between the two germline ends. There are 14 residues in the CDR3. This CDR3 reads CATSDFSKNYGYTF. CDR3 coding DNA: TGTGCCACCAGTGATTTCAGCAAGAACTATGGCTACACCTTC.

This clonotype was seen many times. The J gene is TRBJ1-1, the V gene TRBV7-2, with 7 bases fitting TRBD1. The CDR3 covers 12 residues. J lost 11 bases, V lost 5 bases, and 8 bases had no gene match. Germline lookup yields CDR1 SGHTA and CDR2 FQGNSA. The CDR3 region has the DNA TGTGCCAGCAGCGATCGAGGGGGCCGGGCTTTCTTT. Amino acid sequence: CASSDRGGRAFF.

V gene TRBV28 combines with J gene TRBJ2-2, with TRBD2 as a possible D gene (5 bases). V lost 6 bases, J lost 3 bases, and 11 bases lay in between. The CDR3 is made up of 14 amino acids. The germline V gene has CDR1 MDHEN and CDR2 SYDVKM. For the CDR3, the DNA is TGTGCCAGCAGGCACTGGCGGGACACCGGGGAGCTGTTTTTT. Its protein product is CASRHWRDTGELFF.

This clonotype was counted many times. The V and J genes are TRBV12-3 or TRBV12-4 and TRBJ2-5, with TRBD2 matching over 7 bases. The CDR3 contains 16 residues. The trim removed 4 bases at V and 1 base at J, leaving 9 bases unmatched. CDR3 nucleotides: TGTGCCAGCAGTTCCCGCCTAGCGGATACCCAAGAGACCCAGTACTTC. This sequence encodes CASSSRLADTQETQYF.

There are many counts of this clonotype. This rearrangement joins TRBV20-1 to TRBJ2-5; weak D call: TRBD2 (6 bases). Germline V lookup: CDR1 DFQATT, CDR2 SNEGSKA (reference sequence). V was shortened by 8 bases and J by 3 bases, with 16 bases between the two germline ends. The CDR3 is 13 residues long. CDR3 in DNA: TGCAGTACCCCAGAGGAGGGGAAAGAGACCCAGTACTTC. Amino acids: CSTPEEGKETQYF.

This clonotype was picked up a small number of times. The chain couples TRBV4-1 to TRBJ2-3, with D uncertain. The length of the CDR3 is 15 residues. The V end was cut by 0 bases, the J end by 4 bases, with 11 bases between. CDR1 is MGHRA, CDR2 YSYEKL, per germline. This CDR3 reads CASSQDGSSSDTQYF. In DNA form, the CDR3 reads TGCGCCAGCAGCCAAGATGGTAGTTCCTCAGATACGCAGTATTTT.

This clonotype was recorded many times. This chain links TRBV5-1 with TRBJ2-3; D tentatively reads TRBD1 or TRBD2 (6 bases each). Germline CDR1 SGHRS, CDR2 YFSETQ. V was cut by 3 bases and J by 4 bases, with 18 bases left in between. There are 16 residues in the CDR3. CDR3 amino acids: CASSWGLQGGADTQYF. The CDR3 DNA sequence: TGCGCCAGCAGCTGGGGGCTGCAGGGCGGGGCAGATACGCAGTATTTT.

This clonotype appeared many times. CDR3: CASSLWGDRLNSPLHF. The CDR3 coding sequence is TGTGCCAGCAGTTTATGGGGGGACAGGCTGAATTCACCCCTCCACTTT. The chain employs TRBV28 and TRBJ1-6; TRBD1 matches at 8 bases. Unmatched junction bases numbered 5, after V lost 0 bases and J lost 7 bases. The CDR3 totals 16 residues. The germline CDR1 and CDR2 sequences are MDHEN and SYDVKM.

This chain links TRBV2 with TRBJ2-1; D unclear. Trimming stripped 1 base from V and 3 bases from J, with 13 bases between. The CDR3 covers 16 residues. Germline CDR1 and CDR2: SNHLY and FYNNEI. The CDR3 region has the DNA TGTGCCAGCAGTGAAGGTCGCTGGGTGGGCTACAATGAGCAGTTCTTC. This codes for CASSEGRWVGYNEQFF.

This clonotype was seen at least ten times. The chain is built from TRBV12-3 or TRBV12-4 and TRBJ2-1, with D perhaps matching TRBD1 (6 bases). V was clipped by 5 bases and J by 1 base, with 12 bases between them. This CDR3 has 15 amino acids. CDR3 nucleotide sequence: TGTGCCAGCAGTCACACAGGGATTTCCTACAATGAGCAGTTCTTC. Amino acid sequence: CASSHTGISYNEQFF.

The V call is TRBV5-1, the J call TRBJ2-1; TRBD1 matches 8 bases. The CDR3 covers 13 residues. Unmatched junction bases numbered 5, after V lost 3 bases and J lost 9 bases. CDR1 and CDR2 (germline): SGHRS, YFSETQ. The CDR3 loop is CASSSGQGPEQFF. As DNA, the CDR3 is TGCGCCAGCAGCTCAGGACAGGGCCCTGAGCAGTTCTTC.

This clonotype was seen at least ten times. V gene TRBV6-1 combines with J gene TRBJ2-7; D may be TRBD1 (5 bases). Germline V lookup: CDR1 MNHNS, CDR2 SASEGT. The CDR3 is 14 amino acids. The V gene lost 3 bases and the J gene lost 2 bases, with 11 bases spanning the gap. The CDR3 DNA reads TGTGCCAGCAGTGAGTGGGGCCTAACCTACGAGCAGTACTTC. Amino acid sequence: CASSEWGLTYEQYF.

Points on this clonotype: A read error may account for a junction end that differs from germline. This sequence joins TRBV6-1 and TRBJ1-1; 7 bases are a match to TRBD1. The CDR3 has 14 amino acids. Germline values: CDR1 MNHNS, CDR2 SASEGT. The CDR3 sequence is CASRGQSMNTEAFF. CDR3 nucleotides: TGCGCCAGCAGGGGACAGTCGATGAACACTGAAGCTTTCTTT.

This chain links TRBV12-5 with TRBJ1-1; no reliable D call. V was pared by 9 bases and J by 8 bases, with 7 bases between. The CDR3 spans 9 residues. Germline values: CDR1 LGHNT, CDR2 FRNRAP. As DNA, the CDR3 is TGTGCTAGGGATACCGAAGCTTTCTTT. It codes for CARDTEAFF.